A selection of T cell receptor beta chains follows, all from one sample in a study of blood T cell repertoires in COVID-19. The method was immunoSEQ multiplex PCR; TCRdb's version includes in-frame clones alone and lacks a portion of them. Of fewer than 250,000 clones listed, approximately 84% are singletons. Input material: peripheral blood. Every receptor here comes from a woman between 65 and 79 years old with active or convalescent COVID-19. CDR3s include the opening cysteine and the closing phenylalanine or tryptophan. The D gene is left open where the match is weak. The size entry is marked missing in some rows and otherwise reads once, few, many or a size class.

cdr3_aa,cdr3_nt,j_call,d_call,clone_size,v_call
CASSLSGGDNEQFF,TGTGCCAGCAGCTTATCGGGAGGAGATAATGAGCAGTTCTTC,TRBJ2-1,TRBD2,.,TRBV7-2
CASSYSVRARRTEAFF,TGTGCCAGCAGTTACTCGGTCCGCGCCAGGCGCACTGAAGCTTTCTTT,TRBJ1-1,.,.,TRBV6-5
CASSPLGGYEQYF,TGTGCCAGCAGCCCCCTGGGAGGGTACGAGCAGTACTTC,TRBJ2-7,TRBD2,.,TRBV28
CASSLAGVISYNEQFF,TGTGCCAGCAGCTTAGCGGGAGTGATATCCTACAATGAGCAGTTCTTC,TRBJ2-1,TRBD2,.,TRBV6-2/TRBV6-3
CASSPRTSGYNEQFF,TGTGCCAGCAGCCCTCGGACTAGCGGATACAATGAGCAGTTCTTC,TRBJ2-1,TRBD2,.,TRBV6-4
CASSLYGRARDEQFF,TGCGCCAGCAGCTTGTACGGGAGGGCCCGGGATGAGCAGTTCTTC,TRBJ2-1,TRBD2,.,TRBV5-1
CASRPVVSGRSYNEQFF,TGTGCCAGTAGGCCGGTCGTAAGCGGGAGATCCTACAATGAGCAGTTCTTC,TRBJ2-1,TRBD2,.,TRBV19
CASSLGMGQDTQYF,TGCGCCAGCAGCTTAGGTATGGGACAAGATACGCAGTATTTT,TRBJ2-3,.,.,TRBV5-1
CASSPLAQSGGSSGELFF,TGTGCCAGCTCACCACTAGCACAAAGCGGGGGTTCGTCCGGGGAGCTGTTTTTT,TRBJ2-2,TRBD2,.,TRBV18
CASSLGGPYGYTF,TGTGCCAGCAGCTTGGGGGGGCCCTATGGCTACACCTTC,TRBJ1-2,.,.,TRBV7-9
CASSETRTRTEAFF,TGTGCCAGCAGTGAAACTAGGACGAGGACTGAAGCTTTCTTT,TRBJ1-1,.,.,TRBV6-1
CASSIGQGRYGNTEAFF,TGTGCCAGCAGCATTGGACAGGGTAGGTATGGGAACACTGAAGCTTTCTTT,TRBJ1-1,TRBD1,.,TRBV5-4
CASSQDSSRSDTQYF,TGTGCCAGCAGCCAAGACAGTTCCCGATCGGATACGCAGTATTTT,TRBJ2-3,.,once,TRBV3-1/TRBV3-2
CASSHGDTQYF,TGTGCCAGCAGCCACGGGGATACGCAGTATTTT,TRBJ2-3,.,once,TRBV3-1/TRBV3-2
CASSLGQGEAFF,TGTGCCAGCAGTTTGGGTCAGGGTGAAGCTTTCTTT,TRBJ1-1,.,once,TRBV12-3/TRBV12-4
CASSLTPGVYEQYF,TGTGCCAGCAGCTTAACCCCCGGGGTTTACGAGCAGTACTTC,TRBJ2-7,.,.,TRBV7-2
CASSPPSGRGIGELFF,TGTGCCAGCTCACCACCATCCGGGAGGGGTATCGGGGAGCTGTTTTTT,TRBJ2-2,TRBD2,.,TRBV18